This T cell receptor (beta chain) was recovered during a study of human T cells and chemical hapten exposure. Study details: Patients, a majority of them female, were diagnosed with alopecia areata, totalis or universalis.

Time point here: patch test 1, 2 weeks after DPC sensitization. Regarding treatment: therapeutic diphenylcyclopropenone sensitization with weekly scalp DPC. Alopecia patients deemed DPC-suitable, aged 18 to 70, excluding pregnancy. Trimming removed 0 bases from V and 10 bases from J, with 21 bases in between. This CDR3 spans 16 amino acids. The V gene's germline CDR1 is LGHDT and CDR2 YNNKEL (reference sequence). Individual cDNA molecules each carried unique molecular identifiers attached by the library. TCRdb fed the RACE reads into MiXCR, producing one record per CDR3 protein. The sample lists some 180,000 distinct CDR3 sequences, under 25% occurring once.

The chain employs TRBV3-1 and TRBJ1-1; D remains ambiguous. The sequenced sample was whole blood, obtained in connection with sensitization to the hapten diphenylcyclopropenone (DPC). The sequence was collected from a woman aged 50 to 60 with alopecia areata. Some clones in this sample may be carry-over from other donors' samples. The CDR3 spells CASSQDQLFVTSTAFF. The DNA for the CDR3 is TGTGCCAGCAGCCAAGATCAGTTGTTCGTGACCAGTACAGCTTTCTTT.